These 21 T cell receptor beta chains came from one sample sequenced in a study of T cell changes during pregnancy in multiple sclerosis. Using immunoSEQ multiplex PCR, the repertoire was profiled, and TCRdb retains in-frame clones only, with some absent. Of roughly 100,000 clones in the sample, roughly nine tenths were seen once. The specimen was peripheral blood, collected after pregnancy. The receptors were gathered from a female donor in good health, enrolled as a control in a pregnancy study.

The gene calls are TRBV9 and TRBJ1-6, with D possibly TRBD1 on 6 matching bases. V was pared by 4 bases and J by 5 bases, with 10 bases between. The CDR3 consists of 14 residues. Germline loops: CDR1 SGDLS, CDR2 YYNGEE. The CDR3 sequence: CASSLRQDNSPLHF. DNA for the CDR3: TGTGCCAGCAGCCTGAGACAGGATAATTCACCCCTCCACTTT.

The V gene is TRBV4-1, the J gene TRBJ2-7; tentative D call: TRBD1 (5 bases). The CDR3 consists of 15 residues. The germline CDR1 and CDR2 sequences are MGHRA and YSYEKL. V was shortened by 0 bases and J by 3 bases, with 12 bases between the two germline ends. The CDR3 DNA reads as TGCGCCAGCAGCCAAGAAGTCAGGGCACACTACGAGCAGTACTTC. It yields the protein CASSQEVRAHYEQYF.

The gene calls are TRBV6-5 and TRBJ1-3; D possibly corresponds to TRBD1 (5 bases). Germline V gives CDR1 MNHEY, CDR2 SVGAGI. This CDR3 is 14 amino acids long. V was trimmed by 4 bases and J by 4 bases, leaving 11 bases between them. CDR3 sequence reads: CASSWGDGGNTIYF. Here the CDR3 DNA reads TGTGCCAGCAGTTGGGGCGACGGCGGAAACACCATATATTTT.

DNA of the CDR3: TGTGCCAGCAGCCAAGATCGGGGGTTTCAGCCCCAGCATTTT. Amino acids: CASSQDRGFQPQHF. This sequence joins TRBV4-2 and TRBJ1-5; perhaps TRBD1 as D (5 bases). This CDR3 region has 14 residues. CDR1 and CDR2 (germline): LGHNA, YNFKEQ. Trimming stripped 0 bases from V and 6 bases from J, with 9 bases between.

This clone was counted once. The rearrangement uses TRBV9 and TRBJ2-7; 8 positions agree with TRBD1. With V trimmed by 4 bases and J by 3 bases, 9 bases remained unmatched. The CDR3 covers 15 residues. The germline V gene has CDR1 SGDLS and CDR2 YYNGEE. CDR3 bases: TGTGCCAGCAGCCCCAGACAGGGGTTTGGCTACGAGCAGTACTTC. As protein: CASSPRQGFGYEQYF.

This rearrangement joins TRBV25-1 to TRBJ1-1; TRBD1 is a possible D gene (5 bases). Germline V gene sequence: CDR1 MGHDK, CDR2 SYGVNS. The CDR3 totals 15 residues. The V end was cut by 1 base, the J end by 2 bases, with 11 bases between. CDR3 nucleotide sequence: TGTGCCAGCAGTGAATGGGGGGAGGTCAACACTGAAGCTTTCTTT. It codes for CASSEWGEVNTEAFF.

CDR3 in DNA: TGTGCCAGCAGCCTACAGGGACAGGCTAATTCACCCCTCCACTTT. It codes for CASSLQGQANSPLHF. The J gene is TRBJ1-6, the V gene TRBV14; 8 nucleotides agree with TRBD1. CDR3 length: 15 residues. Germline V gene data show CDR1 as SGHDN and CDR2 as FVKESK. With V trimmed by 4 bases and J by 6 bases, 5 bases remained unmatched.

V is TRBV6-5 and J is TRBJ1-4; D is uncertain. V was cut by 2 bases and J by 5 bases, with 6 bases left in between. In germline, CDR1 is MNHEY, CDR2 SVGAGI. The length of the CDR3 is 13 residues. In nucleotides, the CDR3 is TGTGCCAGCAGTTACGTCCTCAATGAAAAACTGTTTTTT. It codes for CASSYVLNEKLFF.

The genes are TRBV7-3 and TRBJ1-1; weak D call: TRBD1 (6 bases). The CDR3 consists of 14 residues. Germline CDR1 is SGHTA and CDR2 is FQGTGA. V was cut by 4 bases and J by 0 bases, with 9 bases left in between. CDR3 nucleotide sequence: TGTGCCAGCAGCTCACAGGGCTTGAACACTGAAGCTTTCTTT. Its translation: CASSSQGLNTEAFF.

CDR3 residues: CASSIGFGTGAYNEQFF. The CDR3 DNA reads as TGTGCCAGTAGTATAGGGTTCGGGACAGGGGCCTACAATGAGCAGTTCTTC. J is TRBJ2-1 and V is TRBV19; 10 positions match TRBD1. This CDR3 is 17 amino acids long. CDR1 is LNHDA and CDR2 is SQIVND in the germline V gene (reference sequence). V lost 1 base to trimming and J lost 2 bases; unmatched junction nucleotides: 5.

Here the CDR3 reads CASSSTFLAGGDTDTQYF. CDR3 bases: TGTGCCAGCAGTTCAACTTTTCTAGCGGGGGGCGACACAGATACGCAGTATTTT. This chain uses TRBV7-2 with TRBJ2-3; 11 bases align to TRBD2. The germline gives CDR1 SGHTA, CDR2 FQGNSA. V lost 6 bases, J lost 2 bases, and 13 bases stayed unmatched. The CDR3 consists of 18 residues.

CDR3 region: CASSPQGQGGEQYF. CDR3 sequence (DNA): TGTGCCAGCTCACCCCAAGGACAGGGTGGCGAGCAGTACTTC. V is TRBV18 and J is TRBJ2-7; 8 bases map to TRBD1. The CDR3 consists of 14 residues. V shed 3 bases and J 6 bases; nucleotides not matched to a gene: 7. Germline values: CDR1 KGHSH, CDR2 LQKENI.

The gene calls are TRBV6-1 and TRBJ1-5; D is possibly TRBD1 (6 bases). CDR1 and CDR2 (germline): MNHNS, SASEGT. This CDR3 has 14 amino acids. V shed 6 bases and J shed 6 bases, with 15 bases lying between them. This CDR3 is CASRETGLGQPQHF. The DNA of the CDR3 is TGTGCCAGCAGGGAAACAGGGTTGGGTCAGCCCCAGCATTTT.

The chain joins TRBV4-1 to TRBJ2-5; possibly TRBD2 for D (5 bases). Trimming took off 1 base at V and 5 bases at J, with 8 bases between the two ends. The CDR3 has 13 amino acids. CDR1 is MGHRA, CDR2 YSYEKL, per germline. The CDR3 region is CASSQVGGETQYF. The DNA for the CDR3 is TGCGCCAGCAGCCAAGTAGGCGGGGAGACCCAGTACTTC.

The gene calls are TRBV4-3 and TRBJ2-1; a weak D match, TRBD2 (6 bases). The CDR3 contains 16 residues. The V gene's germline CDR1 is LGHNA and CDR2 YSLEER. Trimming left V 0 bases short and J 1 base short, with 10 bases between. The CDR3, as DNA: TGCGCCAGCAGCCAAGAGTTCCTAGCGTCCTACAATGAGCAGTTCTTC. It is translated as CASSQEFLASYNEQFF.

The genes are TRBV7-9 and TRBJ2-7, with TRBD1 matching over 9 bases. With 5 bases clipped from V and 2 bases from J, the junction kept 10 bases outside the gene matches. Germline V CDR1 and CDR2: SEHNR, FQNEAQ (reference sequence). CDR3 size: 16 residues. The CDR3, as DNA: TGTGCCAGCAGCGTTCTAACAGGGGGCGCACCCTACGAGCAGTACTTC. This gives the protein CASSVLTGGAPYEQYF.

The chain uses TRBV9 and TRBJ2-5, with TRBD2 identical over 10 bases. The CDR3 sequence is 16 residues long. Trimming cost V 2 bases and J 1 base; bases outside gene matches: 5. Per the germline V gene, CDR1 is SGDLS and CDR2 is YYNGEE. CDR3 sequence: CASSVRAGGSQETQYF. CDR3 sequence (DNA): TGTGCCAGCAGCGTTCGAGCGGGGGGGTCCCAAGAGACCCAGTACTTC. The full variable domain, its missing parts supplied by reference TRBV9 and TRBJ2-5, is DSGVTQTPKHLITATGQRVTLRCSPRSGDLSVYWYQQSLDQGLQFLIQYYNGEERAKGNILERFSAQQFPDLHSELNLSSLELGDSALYFCASSVRAGGSQETQYFGPGTRLLVL.

The chain employs TRBV6-1 and TRBJ2-2; 8 positions match TRBD1. The germline V gene has CDR1 MNHNS and CDR2 SASEGT. V lost 2 bases to trimming and J lost 5 bases; unmatched junction nucleotides: 7. The CDR3 runs 16 residues. The CDR3 DNA follows: TGTGCCAGCAGTGAAAGGACAGGGAAAGTTACCGGGGAGCTGTTTTTT. It codes for CASSERTGKVTGELFF.

The V and J genes are TRBV4-1 and TRBJ2-2, with 10 bases fitting TRBD1. This CDR3 has 22 amino acids. Germline CDR1 MGHRA, CDR2 YSYEKL. J lost 4 bases, V lost 4 bases, and 24 bases had no gene match. The CDR3 nucleotides read TGCGCCAGCAGCCGAGGTCTAAGGAGAAGCGAAGGGACAGGGGTTTCCACCGGGGAGCTGTTTTTT. This sequence encodes CASSRGLRRSEGTGVSTGELFF.

V and J are TRBV10-3 and TRBJ1-2; the match to TRBD1 covers 9 bases. From germline, CDR1 is ENHRY and CDR2 SYGVKD. This CDR3 has 13 amino acids. V gave up 6 bases and J gave up 2 bases; unmatched junction bases: 1. The CDR3 nucleotides are TGTGCCATCAGGACAGGGGGGAACTATGGCTACACCTTC. This codes for CAIRTGGNYGYTF.

The rearrangement links TRBV9 to TRBJ2-3; no reliable D call. The CDR3 loop spans 13 amino acids. Trimming stripped 4 bases from V and 2 bases from J, with 8 bases between. Germline CDR1 reads SGDLS; CDR2 reads YYNGEE. Written as DNA, the CDR3 is TGTGCCAGCAGCCCCGAGGCCACAGATACGCAGTATTTT. It yields the protein CASSPEATDTQYF.